The clone carrying this T cell receptor beta chain came up a few times. The target antigen is unknown. TCRdb called the 5' RACE reads again in MiXCR, with one record for every CDR3 protein. The sample yields 600,000 to 850,000 distinct CDR3 sequences, around a sixth seen once. The source of the sample is a study of identical twins. The study, taken as a whole, reports: While abundant cord blood beta clonotypes carried fewer insertions, memory repertoires showed no such pattern.

The CDR3 runs to 13 residues. Trimming removed 6 bases from V and 6 bases from J; junction bases left unmatched: 11. Germline V CDR1 and CDR2: DFQATT, SNEGSKA (reference sequence). This same sample was also part of a study on T cells expressing NK-cell markers.

Material: PBMCs. The receptor was derived from a woman aged 18-30 years in good health. The rearrangement joins TRBV20-1 to TRBJ2-7; TRBD1 agrees at 7 bases. The DNA of the CDR3 is TGCAGTGCCCAAGGGGGCCCTCAGGCCGAGCAGTACTTC. It encodes CSAQGGPQAEQYF.